What follows is one T cell receptor (beta chain) and its context. The data derive from a study of blood T cell repertoires in COVID-19. Study-wide context: Sites in the United States, Italy and Spain provided acute and convalescent COVID-19 samples. Sample material is recorded as cDNA or gDNA derived from T cells, B-cell-depleted T cells, or PBMCs.

The data were produced by immunoSEQ multiplex PCR, yet TCRdb's version contains in-frame clones alone and is incomplete. There are roughly 120,000 clones in the sample; roughly 92% occur only once, and around 1.9% lies in the top ten. V was cut by 6 bases and J by 4 bases, with 22 bases left in between. The CDR3 has 17 amino acids. Germline V lookup: CDR1 LNHDA, CDR2 SQIVND (reference sequence). Seattle's cohort entered during active infection and was followed longitudinally. This receptor was identified in a man aged 45-65 years with COVID-19, enrolled during active disease. Sequencing was performed on peripheral blood. This rearrangement joins TRBV19 to TRBJ1-3; D not certain. The CDR3 protein is CASSPAGATPRGNTIYF. The CDR3 region has the DNA TGTGCCAGTAGCCCGGCAGGCGCAACCCCTCGAGGAAACACCATATATTTT.